A selection of T cell receptor beta chains follows, all from one sample in a study of T cells in Graves' hyperthyroidism and ophthalmopathy. TCRdb reprocessed the multiplex PCR reads with MiXCR, giving one entry per CDR3 protein. The sample includes under 400,000 distinct CDR3 sequences, roughly 15% of them seen just once. Sequenced input: blood. The receptors stem from a man aged 25 to 40 with Graves' hyperthyroidism. Both conserved end residues are part of each CDR3. Some rows mark clone size as missing; the rest say once, few, many or name a class of expanded clone.

>TRBV9|few
CASSADLGAGGYTF
>TRBV2|many
CASSTGTSYEQFF
>TRBV5-1|many
CASSVGGLAGVEEQFF
>TRBV14|NA
CASSQGYGLAGLGQFF
>TRBV11-3|NA
CASSLDLGAAGELFF
>TRBV5-1|few
CASSLVGQGGNEQFF
>TRBV11-1|few
CASNLRPRGGELFF
>TRBV7-9|NA
CASSLAGRGGPVTNEQFF
>TRBV4-1|few
CASSQFVGQGAYEQFF
>TRBV3-1|many
CASSHPAGTQETQYF
>TRBV6-2/TRBV6-3|many
CASADGASSYNEQFF
>TRBV11-2|NA
CANSFGNYGYTF
>TRBV10-3|NA
CAITASGDSYEQYF
>TRBV7-9|few
CASSLTVREWSYNEQFF
>TRBV27|few
CASNRLAEVYTGELFF
>TRBV18|NA
CASSPSQGDTEAFF
>TRBV29-1|NA
CSVGRTANTGELFF
>TRBV6-1|few
CASRGARNEQFF
>TRBV2|NA
CASSEGYSGTEAFF
>TRBV11-2|many
CASSFSIRPMGAVYEQYF
>TRBV6-1|many
CASSPGSAQPQHF
>TRBV15|NA
CATSRDLRTGWLTSSYEQYF
>TRBV12-3/TRBV12-4|few
CASSRREVNYGYTF
>TRBV6-1|NA
CASLIWGRGYTF
>TRBV27|few
CASSLSGADYGYTF
>TRBV6-1|many
CASSQQGAGGYTF
>TRBV29-1|NA
CSVEVLGSEQYF
>TRBV24-1|few
CATSEFGRVPEQYF